What follows are 18 T cell receptor beta chains derived from one specimen sequenced in a study of T cell responses to AZD1222 COVID-19 vaccine. Assay: immunoSEQ multiplex PCR; the TCRdb copy retains only in-frame clones and omits some. In the table there are about 99,000 clones, 93% of which are singletons. The sequencing here drew on peripheral blood, taken on day 0 of AZD1222 vaccination. All receptors derive from an adult in good health.

This sequence joins TRBV18 and TRBJ2-5; 7 bases align to TRBD2. The CDR3 contains 16 residues. V dropped 1 base and J dropped 2; count of bases not matched to a gene: 7. CDR1 KGHSH and CDR2 LQKENI come from the germline V gene. The CDR3 loop is CASSPLVAGLQETQYF. Written as DNA, the CDR3 is TGTGCCAGCTCACCACTGGTAGCGGGTTTACAAGAGACCCAGTACTTC.

The rearrangement links TRBV27 to TRBJ2-7; 7 bases match TRBD2. The CDR3 is made up of 12 amino acids. The V gene's germline CDR1 is MNHEY and CDR2 SMNVEV (reference sequence). V gave up 5 bases and J gave up 5 bases; unmatched junction bases: 3. CDR3 nucleotides: TGTGCCAGCAGTGAAGCGGGAAACGAGCAGTACTTC. This sequence encodes CASSEAGNEQYF.

This clone has a handful of counts. V and J are TRBV20-1 and TRBJ2-5, with D possibly being TRBD1 (5 bases). V shed 7 bases and J shed 1 base, with 7 bases lying between them. The CDR3 covers 11 residues. Germline V gives CDR1 DFQATT, CDR2 SNEGSKA (reference sequence). In DNA form, the CDR3 reads TGCAGTGAGGACATCCAAGAGACCCAGTACTTC. Translation: CSEDIQETQYF.

The chain combines TRBV19 with TRBJ2-5; TRBD1 aligns across 10 bases. The ends lost 6 bases at V and 2 bases at J; junction bases unmatched: 6. Germline V gene sequence: CDR1 LNHDA, CDR2 SQIVND (reference sequence). The CDR3 totals 15 residues. The CDR3 sequence: CASRGTGAAQETQYF. The CDR3 bases are TGTGCCAGTAGAGGGACAGGGGCCGCTCAAGAGACCCAGTACTTC.

The chain combines TRBV4-2 with TRBJ2-1; TRBD2 agrees at 9 bases. Trimming removed 6 bases from V and 7 bases from J; junction bases left unmatched: 7. This CDR3 comprises 14 residues. Germline V gene data show CDR1 as LGHNA and CDR2 as YNFKEQ. The CDR3 here is CASSHSGSPNEQFF. The CDR3 nucleotides are TGTGCCAGCAGTCATAGCGGGAGTCCGAATGAGCAGTTCTTC.

The V call is TRBV18, the J call TRBJ2-3; perhaps TRBD1 as D (6 bases). The CDR3 length is 16 residues. From germline, CDR1 is KGHSH and CDR2 LQKENI. Trimming stripped 0 bases from V and 4 bases from J, with 14 bases between. The CDR3: CASSPPPGQGSDTQYF. The CDR3 DNA follows: TGTGCCAGCTCACCACCCCCGGGGCAGGGGTCAGATACGCAGTATTTT.

V usage is TRBV6-5 and J usage is TRBJ1-1; no firm D call. Trimming removed 1 base from V and 10 bases from J, with 7 bases in between. In germline, CDR1 is MNHEY, CDR2 SVGAGI. The CDR3 runs 11 residues. Written as DNA, the CDR3 is TGTGCCAGCAGTTACTTTAGTGCAGCTTTCTTT. It specifies CASSYFSAAFF.

The rearrangement uses TRBV2 and TRBJ1-5; tentatively, D is TRBD1 (5 bases). Germline V gene lookup returns CDR1 SNHLY and CDR2 FYNNEI. The CDR3 consists of 13 residues. With 6 bases removed from V and 2 bases from J, the gap between germline ends came to 8 bases. CDR3 DNA: TGTGCCAGCAGCCGGGACGGCAATCAGCCCCAGCATTTT. Translated, it gives CASSRDGNQPQHF.

The table lists this clone with a few counts. The chain has TRBV2 and TRBJ1-6; 7 bases match TRBD1. J lost 5 bases, V lost 6 bases, and 7 bases had no gene match. This CDR3 region has 15 residues. CDR1 is SNHLY, CDR2 FYNNEI, per germline. The CDR3 DNA follows: TGTGCCAGCAGCCTCGGGACAGCGGATAATTCACCCCTCCACTTT. This gives the protein CASSLGTADNSPLHF.

This chain's CDR3 is CASSPQGSRQYF. The CDR3 DNA sequence: TGTGCCAGCAGTCCACAGGGCAGTAGGCAGTATTTT. The chain couples TRBV27 to TRBJ2-3; weak D call: TRBD1 (6 bases). Trimming removed 5 bases from V and 11 bases from J, with 14 bases in between. CDR3 length: 12 residues. Germline V lookup: CDR1 MNHEY, CDR2 SMNVEV (reference sequence).

J is TRBJ2-1 and V is TRBV7-2; D unclear. This CDR3 has 12 amino acids. Germline-derived CDR1 and CDR2 are SGHTA and FQGNSA. V lost 0 bases and J lost 6, with 3 bases in between. The CDR3, as DNA: TGTGCCAGCAGCTTAGCGCCCAATGAGCAGTTCTTC. Protein product: CASSLAPNEQFF.

The CDR3 DNA reads TGTGCCTGTTCAGAGGGGCTATTCAAAGCCAAAAACATTCAGTACTTC. It translates to CACSEGLFKAKNIQYF. The rearrangement uses TRBV30 and TRBJ2-4; D is possibly TRBD1 or TRBD2 (5 bases each). The CDR3 spans 16 residues. CDR1 is GTSNPN and CDR2 is SVGIG in the germline V gene (reference sequence). V was cut by 6 bases and J by 0 bases, with 18 bases left in between.

This chain links TRBV12-3 or TRBV12-4 with TRBJ1-1; 7 bases line up with TRBD1. Losses at the gene ends were 8 bases for V and 1 base for J; bases not matched to a gene: 4. The CDR3 covers 13 residues. CDR3 sequence: CASRKGANTEAFF. CDR3 coding DNA: TGTGCCAGCCGTAAGGGGGCGAACACTGAAGCTTTCTTT.

The V call is TRBV25-1, the J call TRBJ2-5, with D tentatively TRBD2 (5 bases). V was pared by 2 bases and J by 4 bases, with 8 bases between. In germline, CDR1 is MGHDK, CDR2 SYGVNS. The CDR3 contains 13 residues. The DNA for the CDR3 is TGTGCCAGCAGTGAACCGGGAAGAGAGACCCAGTACTTC. Translating gives CASSEPGRETQYF.

This chain uses TRBV7-8 with TRBJ2-7, with D perhaps matching TRBD1 (5 bases). The CDR3 length is 14 residues. Between the trimmed V and J ends, which lost 5 bases and 3 bases, there was a span of 14 bases. Germline values: CDR1 SGHVS, CDR2 FQNEAQ. As DNA, the CDR3 is TGTGCCAGCAGCGACAGAGTACGTCTCTACGAGCAGTACTTC. This translates into CASSDRVRLYEQYF.

The chain has TRBV6-5 and TRBJ2-5, with 9 nucleotides matching TRBD2. V lost 6 bases, J lost 5 bases, and 4 bases stayed unmatched. Germline lookup yields CDR1 MNHEY and CDR2 SVGAGI. The CDR3 is made up of 13 amino acids. The CDR3 nucleotides are TGTGCCAGCAGGATAGCGGGAGTGGAGACCCAGTACTTC. Its translation: CASRIAGVETQYF.

V is TRBV5-4 and J is TRBJ2-5; D remains unclear. V was trimmed by 9 bases and J by 7 bases, leaving 16 bases between them. The CDR3 consists of 12 residues. Germline assignment: CDR1 SGHNT and CDR2 YYREEE (reference sequence). CDR3 loop: CAIGWVSGTQYF. CDR3 bases: TGTGCCATAGGCTGGGTATCGGGGACCCAGTACTTC.

This clone was detected only once. The chain recombines TRBV5-1 with TRBJ2-2, with D unresolved. The CDR3 has 15 residues. Germline values: CDR1 SGHRS, CDR2 YFSETQ. Trimming took 1 base from V and 0 from J, leaving 7 bases between them. CDR3 loop: CASSLLEPNTGELFF. The CDR3 coding sequence is TGCGCCAGCAGCTTGCTTGAACCGAACACCGGGGAGCTGTTTTTT. Drawing the rest from reference TRBV5-1 and TRBJ2-2, the complete variable domain is KAGVTQTPRYLIKTRGQQVTLSCSPISGHRSVSWYQQTPGQGLQFLFEYFSETQRNKGNFPGRFSGRQFSNSRSEMNVSTLELGDSALYLCASSLLEPNTGELFFGEGSRLTVL.